This is a list of T cell receptor beta chains from one sample in a study of identical twins. TCRdb called the 5' RACE reads again in MiXCR, with one record for every CDR3 protein. Seen here are roughly 540,000 distinct CDR3 sequences, roughly 21% observed once, and the top ten hold around 0.9%. These same data were also listed under a study on T cells expressing NK-cell markers.

The sample comprised CD4+ T cells sorted from blood. The receptors were sampled from a woman between 18 and 29 years old in good health. The CDR3 runs from the conserved cysteine through the conserved F or W.

V: TRBV11-2; CDR3: CASSPTSGSIEQYF
V: TRBV20-1; CDR3: CSARGLLQGAHGYTF
V: TRBV6-1; CDR3: CASSEGQGARLHYTF
V: TRBV7-2; CDR3: CAIDSSSTDTQYF
V: TRBV7-2; CDR3: CASSFSGNLNYGYTF
V: TRBV6-5; CDR3: CASSYSFGSYEQYF
V: TRBV20-1; CDR3: CSAAGTRGNEQFF
V: TRBV5-1; CDR3: CASSTDHRYEQYF
V: TRBV10-3; CDR3: CAIREGGAETQYF
V: TRBV6-1; CDR3: CASSELDASTLHF
V: TRBV20-1; CDR3: CSAAPLQGSKETQYF
V: TRBV5-6; CDR3: CASSPIKLDADTQYF
V: TRBV29-1; CDR3: CSVEDNPETQYF
V: TRBV27; CDR3: CASGISGRAPGELFF
V: TRBV6-2/TRBV6-3; CDR3: CASKPKGKETQYF
V: TRBV12-3/TRBV12-4; CDR3: CASRATGDNQPQHF
V: TRBV3-1; CDR3: CASSQGLAAGELFF
V: TRBV5-1; CDR3: CASSLAIGLAKNIQYF
V: TRBV10-3; CDR3: CAISESGQASTEAFF
V: TRBV20-1; CDR3: CSARGGGWNEQFF
V: TRBV5-1; CDR3: CASSLVGVPEQYF
V: TRBV3-1; CDR3: CASSQLDSSYEQYF
V: TRBV5-1; CDR3: CASSLDNFNQPQHF
V: TRBV5-1; CDR3: CASWTGNTEAFF
V: TRBV5-1; CDR3: CASSLARSPSTDTQYF
V: TRBV29-1; CDR3: CRVAYQETQYF
V: TRBV7-2; CDR3: CASSLAQYTGELFF
V: TRBV24-1; CDR3: CATSDGSSGLAASTDTQYF
V: TRBV5-1; CDR3: CASSLDSLSYNEQFF
V: TRBV29-1; CDR3: CSVGWGTGGSGYTF
V: TRBV5-1; CDR3: CASSLAGQRTDTQYF
V: TRBV20-1; CDR3: CSARVLGLAGAIDTQYF
V: TRBV20-1; CDR3: CSAREPSGRAFF